What follows are 7 T cell receptor beta chains derived from one specimen sequenced in a study of T cells after yellow fever vaccination. Each CDR3 protein gets one entry after TCRdb re-called the 5' RACE reads with MiXCR. This table has around 150,000 distinct CDR3 sequences, less than 9% appearing once. Sequencing used CD4+ T cells sorted from PBMCs, obtained more than 4 days after the first yellow fever vaccination. The receptors here all came from a man aged 18 to 30 who received the YFV17D yellow fever vaccine.

V usage is TRBV11-2 and J usage is TRBJ2-5; D may be TRBD2 (6 bases). Trimming took 3 bases from V and 2 from J, leaving 13 bases between them. This CDR3 comprises 15 residues. CDR1 is SGHAT and CDR2 is FQNNGV in the germline V gene. CDR3 nucleotides: TGTGCCAGCAGCTTTCAGCGGGTCCAACAAGAGACCCAGTACTTC. It codes for CASSFQRVQQETQYF.

This clonotype came up many times. The chain has TRBV18 and TRBJ2-1; D gene unclear. The V gene's germline CDR1 is KGHSH and CDR2 LQKENI. V was cut by 1 base and J by 6 bases, with 10 bases left in between. The CDR3 covers 14 residues. The CDR3 here is CASSPRTVPNEQFF. The CDR3 DNA reads as TGTGCCAGCTCACCACGGACGGTCCCCAATGAGCAGTTCTTC. Complete variable domain (other parts from reference TRBV18 and TRBJ2-1): NAGVMQNPRHLVRRRGQEARLRCSPMKGHSHVYWYRQLPEEGLKFMVYLQKENIIDESGMPKERFSAEFPKEGPSILRIQQVVRGDSAAYFCASSPRTVPNEQFFGPGTRLTVL.

This clonotype was counted many times. The gene calls are TRBV5-1 and TRBJ1-4; D is possibly TRBD1 (6 bases). The V end lost 0 bases, the J end lost 8 bases, and 14 bases lay between the germline ends. The CDR3 spans 15 residues. Germline assignment: CDR1 SGHRS and CDR2 YFSETQ. The CDR3 DNA sequence: TGCGCCAGCAGCTTGGAATTGGGGGCTCGGGAAAAACTGTTTTTT. Translating gives CASSLELGAREKLFF. Using reference TRBV5-1 and TRBJ1-4 for the parts outside the CDR3, the full variable domain is KAGVTQTPRYLIKTRGQQVTLSCSPISGHRSVSWYQQTPGQGLQFLFEYFSETQRNKGNFPGRFSGRQFSNSRSEMNVSTLELGDSALYLCASSLELGAREKLFFGSGTQLSVL.

Turning to this clonotype: A much larger clone is a single base away; this may be a read error. This chain joins TRBV5-6 and TRBJ1-3, with a possible D match to TRBD1 (5 bases). The CDR3 sequence is 14 residues long. Trimming stripped 3 bases from V and 4 bases from J, with 11 bases between. The germline V gene encodes CDR1 SGHDT and CDR2 YYEEEE. CDR3 sequence reads: CASSSRDDGNTIYF. The CDR3 nucleotides read TGTGCCAGCAGCTCCCGGGACGACGGAAACACCATATATTTT.

This clonotype was seen at least ten times. The rearrangement uses TRBV4-3 and TRBJ1-4; TRBD1 aligns across 8 bases. This CDR3 region has 16 residues. Germline V gives CDR1 LGHNA, CDR2 YSLEER. V was pared by 3 bases and J by 10 bases, with 13 bases of the junction left unmatched. The chain's CDR3 is CASSQVIRDRRRKLFF. CDR3 DNA: TGCGCCAGCAGCCAGGTCATCCGGGACAGGCGAAGAAAACTGTTTTTT.

This clonotype was counted between two and nine times. The chain couples TRBV5-1 to TRBJ1-1; D perhaps matches TRBD1 (5 bases). The CDR3 covers 15 residues. V lost 4 bases and J 1 base, leaving 14 bases between the germline ends. Germline-derived CDR1 and CDR2 are SGHRS and YFSETQ. In DNA form, the CDR3 reads TGCGCCAGCAGCAGGGACGGAAACGGGAACACTGAAGCTTTCTTT. Amino acid sequence: CASSRDGNGNTEAFF.

This clonotype was seen a few times. The chain recombines TRBV28 with TRBJ2-2, with a possible D match to TRBD2 (5 bases). V gave up 6 bases and J gave up 5 bases, with 19 bases separating them. Germline CDR1 is MDHEN and CDR2 is SYDVKM. The CDR3 is 16 residues long. CDR3: CASSLSLAPGTGELFF. As DNA, the CDR3 is TGTGCCAGCAGCCTCTCGCTAGCCCCGGGGACCGGGGAGCTGTTTTTT.